Listed below are T cell receptor beta chains from one sample, sequenced in a study of T cells in Graves' hyperthyroidism and ophthalmopathy. TCRdb redid the calling of the multiplex PCR reads with MiXCR, one entry per CDR3 protein. The sample lists 300,000 to 400,000 distinct CDR3 sequences, about 21% seen once, with around half in the top ten. The sample consisted of blood. The receptor set was obtained from a woman aged 45-59 years with Graves' hyperthyroidism. CDR3s include the opening cysteine and the closing phenylalanine or tryptophan. The D gene is left open where the match is weak. Part of the rows lack a size; the others show once, few, many or a class for expanded clones.

d_call	clone_size	j_call	v_call	cdr3_nt	cdr3_aa
TRBD2	many	TRBJ2-1	TRBV12-5	TGTGCTAGTGGTTCCCGACAGGCAGGACTAGCGGAGAGCTCCTACAATGAGCAGTTCTTC	CASGSRQAGLAESSYNEQFF
NA	NA	TRBJ1-3	TRBV12-3/TRBV12-4	TGTGCCAGCAGTCCCGGGACGGGTCTCTCTGGAAACACCATATATTTT	CASSPGTGLSGNTIYF
TRBD2	many	TRBJ2-3	TRBV20-1	TGCAGTGCTAGGATAGCGGGAGGGCGAGCTAGCACAGATACGCAGTATTTT	CSARIAGGRASTDTQYF
NA	NA	TRBJ1-3	TRBV28	TGTGCCAGCAGATATCAAGGGACTGGAAACACCATATATTTT	CASRYQGTGNTIYF
TRBD1	many	TRBJ1-2	TRBV3-1	TGTGCCAGCAGCTGGGACAGTGAGCGGTACGGCTACACCTTC	CASSWDSERYGYTF
TRBD1	NA	TRBJ2-1	TRBV4-1	TGCGCCAGCAGCCAAGAACCAGGGGGAATCTCCTACAATGAGCAGTTCTTC	CASSQEPGGISYNEQFF
TRBD1	many	TRBJ2-2	TRBV27	TGTGCCAGCAGTTTCCCGGGACAGGGCAAGACCGGGGAGCTGTTTTTT	CASSFPGQGKTGELFF
TRBD1	few	TRBJ2-3	TRBV19	TGTGCCAGTAGATGGACAGGAGCGGCAGATACGCAGTATTTT	CASRWTGAADTQYF
NA	many	TRBJ2-7	TRBV20-1	TGCAGTGCTAGGGATCAGACCTACGAGCAGTACTTC	CSARDQTYEQYF
NA	many	TRBJ2-3	TRBV11-2	TGTGCCAGCAGCCCCGAGAGGTCCGTAGGTACGCAGTATTTT	CASSPERSVGTQYF
TRBD1	many	TRBJ2-5	TRBV20-1	TGCAGTGCTAGCCCGGGACAGGGGGATCGGAAGACCCAGTACTTC	CSASPGQGDRKTQYF
NA	few	TRBJ2-7	TRBV9	TGTGCCAGCGGGGACGGCCGCTACGAGCAGTACTTC	CASGDGRYEQYF
NA	many	TRBJ1-2	TRBV28	TGTGCCAGCAGTTTAGACACCGGCTATGGCTACACCTTC	CASSLDTGYGYTF
NA	many	TRBJ2-6	TRBV7-2	TGTGCCAGCAGCTTAGAGAACCACTTGCTTGGGGCCAACGTCCTGACTTTC	CASSLENHLLGANVLTF
NA	many	TRBJ2-1	TRBV20-1	TGCAGTGCCAAGGTTCGCCAGGAGCAGTTCTTC	CSAKVRQEQFF
NA	many	TRBJ1-4	TRBV3-1	TGTGCCAGCCGAAAAGGCGGCAATGAAAAACTGTTTTTT	CASRKGGNEKLFF
TRBD1	many	TRBJ2-3	TRBV7-9	TGTGCCAGCAGTTCACCGGGACAGGGTGTAGATACGCAGTATTTT	CASSSPGQGVDTQYF
TRBD1	many	TRBJ2-7	TRBV6-1	TGTGCCAGCAGTGAAGGCACAGGGGCTGGATACGAGCAGTACTTC	CASSEGTGAGYEQYF
NA	many	TRBJ2-5	TRBV29-1	TGCAGCGTTGTGGAGTACCAAGAGACCCAGTACTTC	CSVVEYQETQYF
NA	NA	TRBJ1-5	TRBV12-3/TRBV12-4	TGTGCCAGCAGCAGCAGTCCGAGGGAAAATAGCAATCAGCCCCAGCATTTT	CASSSSPRENSNQPQHF
NA	NA	TRBJ2-7	TRBV7-9	TGTGCCAGCAGCTTCTCAGGGGAAAACTACGAGCAGTACTTC	CASSFSGENYEQYF
NA	NA	TRBJ1-4	TRBV14	TGTGCCAGCAGCCAAGGCTTTTCGGGGGCCGGTGAAAAACTGTTTTTT	CASSQGFSGAGEKLFF
NA	many	TRBJ1-4	TRBV7-8	TGTGCCAGCAGCTTAAGAGGGAAGGGTGAAAAACTGTTTTTT	CASSLRGKGEKLFF
NA	NA	TRBJ1-1	TRBV7-2	TGTGCCAGCAGCTTACTAGGGGGTATCACTGAAGCTTTCTTT	CASSLLGGITEAFF
NA	NA	TRBJ1-4	TRBV7-6	TGTGCCAGCAGCCGAAACACAGGGCTAGAGGAAAAACTGTTTTTT	CASSRNTGLEEKLFF
TRBD2	many	TRBJ2-1	TRBV11-2	TGTGCCAGCAGCTTAGAGTGGGGCGGGAGACACAATGAGCAGTTCTTC	CASSLEWGGRHNEQFF
NA	NA	TRBJ1-4	TRBV28	TGTGCCAGCAGCAGGTGGAGCGCAGGGGTTAATGAAAAACTGTTTTTT	CASSRWSAGVNEKLFF
NA	few	TRBJ2-5	TRBV2	TGTGCCAGCAGTGTCCAGGGAGGACATATCCAAGAGACCCAGTACTTC	CASSVQGGHIQETQYF
TRBD1	once	TRBJ1-2	TRBV28	TGTGCCAGCAGTTTAGTCGAGGCAGGGGGTGGCTACACCTTC	CASSLVEAGGGYTF
TRBD2	many	TRBJ2-3	TRBV7-9	TGTGCCAGCAGAATGAGCGGGGGGCTATCAGATACGCAGTATTTT	CASRMSGGLSDTQYF
NA	many	TRBJ2-2	TRBV12-3/TRBV12-4	TGTGCCAGCAGTCCCTCTATCGGGGAGCTGTTTTTT	CASSPSIGELFF
NA	many	TRBJ1-1	TRBV12-3/TRBV12-4	TGTGCCAGCAGTTTTGGGTACACTGAAGCTTTCTTT	CASSFGYTEAFF
NA	NA	TRBJ1-1	TRBV20-1	TGCAGTGCCAACAGCCCGGACAGCCGGAACACTGAAGCTTTCTTT	CSANSPDSRNTEAFF
TRBD1	NA	TRBJ2-1	TRBV6-4	TGTGCCAGCAGTCGCGAACCTCCGGGACAGGGGAGAGGGGAGCAGTTCTTC	CASSREPPGQGRGEQFF
NA	few	TRBJ2-3	TRBV27	TGTGCCAGCAGTTCCTCGGGTAGCGGAATAAAGGGAGATACGCAGTATTTT	CASSSSGSGIKGDTQYF
NA	few	TRBJ1-2	TRBV20-1	TGCAGTGCTAGTCCTGGCTACACCTTC	CSASPGYTF
NA	many	TRBJ2-3	TRBV7-9	TGTGCCAGCACCCCCCCCGCGGGCACAGATACGCAGTATTTT	CASTPPAGTDTQYF
TRBD2	NA	TRBJ2-3	TRBV19	TGTGCCAGTAGTGGGACTAGCGGGAGTTGGTCAGATACGCAGTATTTT	CASSGTSGSWSDTQYF
NA	NA	TRBJ2-1	TRBV9	TGTGCCAGCAGCGGCCGTGAGCAGTTCTTC	CASSGREQFF